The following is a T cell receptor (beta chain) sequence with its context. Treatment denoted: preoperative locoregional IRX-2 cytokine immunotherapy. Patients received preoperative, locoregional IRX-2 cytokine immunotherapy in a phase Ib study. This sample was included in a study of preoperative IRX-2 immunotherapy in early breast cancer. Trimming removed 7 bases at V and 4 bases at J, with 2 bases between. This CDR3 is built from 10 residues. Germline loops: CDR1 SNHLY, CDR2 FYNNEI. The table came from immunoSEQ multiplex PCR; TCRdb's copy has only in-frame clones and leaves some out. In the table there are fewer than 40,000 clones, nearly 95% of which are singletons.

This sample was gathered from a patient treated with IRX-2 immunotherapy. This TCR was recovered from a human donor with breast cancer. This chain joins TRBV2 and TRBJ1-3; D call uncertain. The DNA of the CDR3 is TGTGCCAGCACCGGAAACACCATATATTTT. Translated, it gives CASTGNTIYF. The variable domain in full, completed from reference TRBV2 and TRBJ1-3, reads EPEVTQTPSHQVTQMGQEVILRCVPISNHLYFYWYRQILGQKVEFLVSFYNNEISEKSEIFDDQFSVERPDGSNFTLKIRSTKLEDSAMYFCASTGNTIYFGEGSWLTVV.